This TCR beta chain was captured in a study of T cells in Graves' hyperthyroidism and ophthalmopathy. This clonotype was counted ten times or more. The antigen is not known. The study, taken as a whole, reports: A 13 V-J signature model discriminated ophthalmopathy versus stable hyperthyroidism.

It was RNA transcripts that yielded the amplified TCR beta CDR3 regions. The primer set for the first-round RT-PCR of the TCR CDR3 was HTBI. Via MiXCR, TCRdb re-called the multiplex PCR reads, giving one row per CDR3 protein. The data contain some 500,000 distinct CDR3 sequences, approximately 25% of them singletons. Exclusion followed for patients with uncontrolled infection, other autoimmune disease, pregnancy or lactation. The TCR originated in a woman under 40 with Graves' ophthalmopathy. Sample: blood.

CDR3 nucleotides: TGTGCCAGCAGTTCGCGGGCCGCTGGAAACACCATATATTTT. Translation: CASSSRAAGNTIYF. The V and J genes are TRBV28 and TRBJ1-3; D ambiguous. The CDR3 is 14 residues long. Germline CDR1 reads MDHEN; CDR2 reads SYDVKM. V was clipped by 4 bases and J by 2 bases, with 9 bases between them.